The next 5 T cell receptor beta chains were all read from a single sample in a study of blood T cell repertoires in COVID-19. The method was immunoSEQ multiplex PCR; TCRdb's version includes in-frame clones alone and lacks a portion of them. Counted here are 130,000 to 150,000 clones, under 90% occurring once; the ten biggest clones make up approximately 8%. Sequencing input: peripheral blood. These receptors came from a human donor in a cohort sampled during active COVID-19.

This clone was seen only a few times. This chain links TRBV20-1 with TRBJ1-1; TRBD1 agrees at 7 bases. Losses at the gene ends were 6 bases for V and 12 bases for J; bases not matched to a gene: 10. Per germline, CDR1 DFQATT and CDR2 SNEGSKA (reference sequence). CDR3 size: 11 residues. The CDR3 is CSATDRVGTFF. Written as DNA, the CDR3 is TGCAGTGCCACCGACAGGGTTGGAACTTTCTTT.

This chain connects TRBV28 to TRBJ1-3; D gene uncertain. Germline lookup yields CDR1 MDHEN and CDR2 SYDVKM. The CDR3 contains 13 residues. The ends were cut back, 3 bases at V and 4 bases at J, with 7 bases in the middle. The CDR3 coding sequence is TGTGCCAGCAGTTTTGCGTCAGGAAACACCATATATTTT. Translating it yields CASSFASGNTIYF.

This sequence joins TRBV27 and TRBJ2-6; 13 bases line up with TRBD2. The CDR3 extends over 18 amino acids. CDR1 is MNHEY, CDR2 SMNVEV, per germline (reference sequence). Trimming cost V 8 bases and J 3 bases; bases outside gene matches: 10. CDR3 loop: CASGGLAGEALGANVLTF. For the CDR3, the DNA is TGTGCCAGCGGTGGACTAGCGGGAGAAGCTCTTGGGGCCAACGTCCTGACTTTC.

The chain couples TRBV5-1 to TRBJ2-7; 8 bases map to TRBD2. Germline lookup yields CDR1 SGHRS and CDR2 YFSETQ. J gave up 0 bases and V 4 bases, and 9 bases lay outside the gene matches. The CDR3 consists of 16 residues. CDR3 sequence: CASSPSSGTNSYEQYF. CDR3 DNA sequence: TGCGCCAGCAGCCCCAGTAGCGGGACCAACTCCTACGAGCAGTACTTC.

The rearrangement joins TRBV4-3 to TRBJ2-7; 8 nucleotides match TRBD2. Germline V lookup: CDR1 LGHNA, CDR2 YSLEER. This CDR3 is built from 21 residues. The V segment lost 0 bases and the J segment 2 bases; nucleotides outside the gene matches: 21. The CDR3 DNA sequence: TGCGCCAGCAGCCAAGATTGGGCAGTGGCTAGCGGGTCACTTATTCCCTACGAGCAGTACTTC. Its protein product is CASSQDWAVASGSLIPYEQYF.